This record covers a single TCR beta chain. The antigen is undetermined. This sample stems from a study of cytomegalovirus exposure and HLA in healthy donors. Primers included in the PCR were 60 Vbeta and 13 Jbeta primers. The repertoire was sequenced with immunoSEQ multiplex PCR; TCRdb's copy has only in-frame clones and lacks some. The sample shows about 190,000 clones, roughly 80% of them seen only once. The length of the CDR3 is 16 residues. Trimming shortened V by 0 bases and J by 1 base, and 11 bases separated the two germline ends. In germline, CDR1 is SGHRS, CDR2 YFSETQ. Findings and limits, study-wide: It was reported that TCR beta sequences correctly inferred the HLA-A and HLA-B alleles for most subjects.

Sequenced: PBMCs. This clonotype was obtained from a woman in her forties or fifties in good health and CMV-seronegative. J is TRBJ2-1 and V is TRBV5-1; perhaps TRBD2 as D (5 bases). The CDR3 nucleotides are TGCGCCAGCAGCTTGGGCGCAAGAGGGTCCTACAATGAGCAGTTCTTC. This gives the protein CASSLGARGSYNEQFF.